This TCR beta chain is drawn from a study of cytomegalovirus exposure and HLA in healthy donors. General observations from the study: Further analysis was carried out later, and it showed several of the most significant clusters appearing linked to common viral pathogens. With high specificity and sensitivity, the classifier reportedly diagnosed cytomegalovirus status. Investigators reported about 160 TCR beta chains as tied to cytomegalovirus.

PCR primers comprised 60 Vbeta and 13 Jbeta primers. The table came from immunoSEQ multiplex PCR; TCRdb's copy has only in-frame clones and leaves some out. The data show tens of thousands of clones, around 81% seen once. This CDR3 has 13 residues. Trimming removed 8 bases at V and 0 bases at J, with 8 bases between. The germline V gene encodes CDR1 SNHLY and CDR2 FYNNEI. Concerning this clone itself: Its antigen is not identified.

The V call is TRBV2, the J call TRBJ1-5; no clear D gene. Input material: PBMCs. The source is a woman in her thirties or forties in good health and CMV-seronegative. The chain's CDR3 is CASRGNSNQPQHF. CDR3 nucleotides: TGTGCCAGCCGAGGAAATAGCAATCAGCCCCAGCATTTT.